The next 24 T cell receptor beta chains were all read from a single sample in a study of blood T cell repertoires in COVID-19. Generated by immunoSEQ multiplex PCR, the TCRdb table keeps only in-frame clones and is missing some. The sample consists of 260,000 or so clones, about four fifths of them appearing once. The sequencing sample was made of PBMCs or T cells enriched from blood (not recorded which). All receptors derive from a woman between 35 and 50 years old who had been exposed to COVID-19.

The chain employs TRBV4-3 and TRBJ1-2, with 7 bases matching TRBD1. There are 16 residues in the CDR3. CDR1 and CDR2 (germline): LGHNA, YSLEER. Unmatched junction bases numbered 9, after V lost 1 base and J lost 4 bases. CDR3 coding DNA: TGCGCCAGCAGCCAAGTTAGCCAGGGGGTGGGCTATGGCTACACCTTC. It codes for CASSQVSQGVGYGYTF.

The chain has TRBV2 and TRBJ2-3; 8 bases align to TRBD1. The CDR3 runs to 15 residues. In germline, CDR1 is SNHLY, CDR2 FYNNEI. Trimming took 3 bases from V and 2 from J; bases not matched to a gene: 4. This CDR3 is CASSEGRGLTDTQYF. CDR3 nucleotide sequence: TGTGCCAGCAGTGAGGGCAGGGGGCTCACAGATACGCAGTATTTT.

In this sample, this clone turned up once. The chain uses TRBV6-2 or TRBV6-3 and TRBJ2-7, with 9 positions matching TRBD1. Germline V gene sequence: CDR1 MNHEY, CDR2 SVGEGT. This CDR3 is built from 14 residues. Germline trimming cut 2 bases from V and 3 bases from J; bases unmatched to any gene: 2. CDR3 DNA sequence: TGTGCCAGCAGTTACGAGACAGGGGGCTACGAGCAGTACTTC. Protein: CASSYETGGYEQYF.

V gene TRBV18 combines with J gene TRBJ2-7; 16 nucleotides agree with TRBD2. CDR3 length: 17 amino acids. Germline CDR1 reads KGHSH; CDR2 reads LQKENI. V was clipped by 0 bases and J by 6 bases; unmatched bases: 5. CDR3 nucleotide sequence: TGTGCCAGCTCACCACCGGGACTAGCGGGGGGGCCTGCCGAGCAGTACTTC. It translates to CASSPPGLAGGPAEQYF.

The rearrangement links TRBV2 to TRBJ2-5; 9 nucleotides agree with TRBD2. V trimming: 3 bases; J trimming: 5 bases; junction bases outside the gene matches: 4. The CDR3 has 14 residues. Germline V gene sequence: CDR1 SNHLY, CDR2 FYNNEI. The CDR3 spells CASSEASGDETQYF. The DNA for the CDR3 is TGTGCCAGCAGTGAGGCTAGCGGGGATGAGACCCAGTACTTC.

V gene TRBV12-1 combines with J gene TRBJ1-5; the D call in the table, TRBD1, was not verified against the DNA. TRBV12-1 is given as a pseudogene. This CDR3 is built from 15 residues. The CDR3 coding sequence is TGTGCCAGCAGCCCCAGAGAAGGGGGACATCAGCCCCAGCATTTT. This encodes CASSPREGGHQPQHF.

This chain links TRBV19 with TRBJ2-7; D is possibly TRBD1 (6 bases). Trimming pared 6 bases from V and 1 base from J, leaving 19 bases between. The germline CDR1 and CDR2 sequences are LNHDA and SQIVND (reference sequence). The CDR3 covers 16 residues. The CDR3 DNA reads as TGTGCCAGTAGCCCACAGGGAGCTGCAGTTTCCTACGAGCAGTACTTC. Translated, it gives CASSPQGAAVSYEQYF.

This sequence joins TRBV29-1 and TRBJ1-1; D is perhaps TRBD1 (5 bases). The germline V and J ends were trimmed by 3 bases and 5 bases, with 13 bases remaining between them. CDR1 is SQVTM and CDR2 is ANQGSEA in the germline V gene. The CDR3 consists of 13 residues. CDR3 loop: CSVDRAQSTEAFF. The CDR3 DNA follows: TGCAGCGTTGACAGGGCCCAGAGTACTGAAGCTTTCTTT.

The chain couples TRBV7-3 to TRBJ2-5; the match to TRBD2 covers 9 bases. The CDR3 contains 14 residues. V shed 5 bases, J shed 2 bases, and the junction held 3 bases outside the gene matches. Looked up from germline, CDR1 is SGHTA and CDR2 is FQGTGA. CDR3 DNA sequence: TGTGCCAGCAGCCCCAGCGGGGGGCAAGAGACCCAGTACTTC. Translating gives CASSPSGGQETQYF.

The table lists this clone with a few counts. The chain carries TRBV9 and TRBJ1-2; D gene unclear. The ends were cut back, 0 bases at V and 4 bases at J, with 13 bases in the middle. This CDR3 region has 15 residues. CDR1 SGDLS and CDR2 YYNGEE come from the germline V gene. In DNA, the CDR3 is TGTGCCAGCAGCGTAGATAGCCGGGTGGGCTATGGCTACACCTTC. This encodes CASSVDSRVGYGYTF.

The sample holds one count of this clone. The chain carries TRBV7-2 and TRBJ1-2, with D tentatively TRBD1 (5 bases). Deletions cut 6 bases from V and 5 bases from J, with 16 bases between. The CDR3 is 14 residues long. Per the germline V gene, CDR1 is SGHTA and CDR2 is FQGNSA. The CDR3 loop reads CASSPDSGVYGYTF. The DNA of the CDR3 is TGTGCCAGCAGTCCCGACTCGGGGGTGTATGGCTACACCTTC. Full variable domain (missing parts from reference TRBV7-2 and TRBJ1-2): GAGVSQSPSNKVTEKGKDVELRCDPISGHTALYWYRQSLGQGLEFLIYFQGNSAPDKSGLPSDRFSAERTGGSVSTLTIQRTQQEDSAVYLCASSPDSGVYGYTFGSGTRLTVV.

The chain uses TRBV25-1 and TRBJ1-2, with D possibly TRBD1 on 6 matching bases. Germline V gives CDR1 MGHDK, CDR2 SYGVNS. This CDR3 has 11 residues. V was pared by 11 bases and J by 4 bases, with 11 bases between. CDR3 coding DNA: TGTGCCCTGGGGGGGCCCTATGGCTACACCTTC. Translation gives CALGGPYGYTF.

This clone was counted a few times. V gene TRBV4-2 combines with J gene TRBJ1-2; no definite D call. Germline values: CDR1 LGHNA, CDR2 YNFKEQ. Trimming removed 0 bases from V and 2 bases from J, with 13 bases in between. The CDR3 sequence is 16 residues long. CDR3 amino acids: CASSQDPGSGNYGYTF. CDR3 coding DNA: TGTGCCAGCAGCCAAGATCCAGGTTCGGGGAACTATGGCTACACCTTC.

The CDR3 loop reads CASSRGDGGNTEAFF. In DNA form, the CDR3 reads TGTGCCAGCAGCCGAGGGGACGGGGGGAACACTGAAGCTTTCTTT. The J gene is TRBJ1-1, the V gene TRBV6-5; possible D gene TRBD1, 5 bases. CDR3 length: 15 residues. Per germline, CDR1 MNHEY and CDR2 SVGAGI. V lost 6 bases to trimming and J lost 1 base, with 15 bases between them.

The chain has TRBV11-3 and TRBJ2-3; 10 nucleotides align to TRBD2. The CDR3 length is 17 residues. Losses at the gene ends were 5 bases for V and 5 bases for J; bases not matched to a gene: 13. Per germline, CDR1 SGHNT and CDR2 YENEEA. As DNA, the CDR3 is TGTGCCAGCAGCCCCGGGGTAGCGGGGGGCCCTGTAGATACGCAGTATTTT. It translates to CASSPGVAGGPVDTQYF.

DNA for the CDR3: TGTGCCAGTAGTATAGCGAGTCCGAGCTCCTATAATTCACCCCTCCACTTT. Translated: CASSIASPSSYNSPLHF. The chain uses TRBV19 and TRBJ1-6; no reliable D call. V lost 1 base, J lost 0 bases, and 10 bases lay in between. Germline CDR1 is LNHDA and CDR2 is SQIVND (reference sequence). The CDR3 is 17 residues long.

This chain links TRBV7-6 with TRBJ2-7, with D tentatively TRBD2 (6 bases). The CDR3 consists of 17 residues. Germline CDR1 reads SGHVS; CDR2 reads FNYEAQ. V was shortened by 3 bases and J by 3 bases, with 21 bases between the two germline ends. CDR3 nucleotides: TGTGCCAGCAGCTTGGACCCCCCGGGAGAGTTAATCTACGAGCAGTACTTC. Translating gives CASSLDPPGELIYEQYF.

The chain uses TRBV7-9 and TRBJ2-6; the D gene is possibly TRBD2 (5 bases). Germline V gene lookup returns CDR1 SEHNR and CDR2 FQNEAQ (reference sequence). This CDR3 is built from 16 residues. V gave up 1 base and J gave up 1 base, with 8 bases separating them. CDR3 bases: TGTGCCAGCAGCTTAGGAGCGGCATCTGGGGCCAACGTCCTGACTTTC. Encoded protein: CASSLGAASGANVLTF.

The rearrangement joins TRBV30 to TRBJ2-7; the D is unclear. The V gene's germline CDR1 is GTSNPN and CDR2 SVGIG (reference sequence). The CDR3 covers 13 residues. Trimming took off 5 bases at V and 3 bases at J, with 14 bases between the two ends. This chain's CDR3 is CAWGPRSLYEQYF. As DNA, the CDR3 is TGTGCCTGGGGGCCGCGCTCTCTCTACGAGCAGTACTTC.

The chain joins TRBV19 to TRBJ1-1; a possible D gene is TRBD1 (6 bases). Germline assignment: CDR1 LNHDA and CDR2 SQIVND (reference sequence). This CDR3 has 17 amino acids. V lost 5 bases and J 1 base, leaving 20 bases between the germline ends. CDR3 nucleotides: TGTGCCAGTAGTGGGGGGGCTGTACGGGTGAAGAACACTGAAGCTTTCTTT. It specifies CASSGGAVRVKNTEAFF.

The chain couples TRBV5-8 to TRBJ1-1; no definite D call. V was cut by 2 bases and J by 1 base, with 3 bases left in between. This CDR3 region has 12 residues. The germline gives CDR1 SGHTS, CDR2 YDEGEE. Written as DNA, the CDR3 is TGTGCCAGCAGCTTTAGGAACACTGAAGCTTTCTTT. Encoded protein: CASSFRNTEAFF. Drawing the rest from reference TRBV5-8 and TRBJ1-1, the complete variable domain is EAGVTQSPTHLIKTRGQQATLRCSPISGHTSVYWYQQALGLGLQFLLWYDEGEERNRGNFPPRFSGRQFPNYSSELNVNALELEDSALYLCASSFRNTEAFFGQGTRLTVV.

This chain links TRBV7-2 with TRBJ2-5, with D maybe TRBD2 (6 bases). Between the trimmed V and J ends, which lost 7 bases and 5 bases, there was a span of 23 bases. The germline CDR1 and CDR2 sequences are SGHTA and FQGNSA. The CDR3 extends over 16 amino acids. The CDR3 DNA follows: TGTGCCAGCACTATCATCGAGGCGGGGATGAGGGAGACCCAGTACTTC. Translating gives CASTIIEAGMRETQYF.

This clone was counted a few times. The chain is built from TRBV5-6 and TRBJ1-1; D call uncertain. The CDR3 length is 13 residues. Germline V lookup: CDR1 SGHDT, CDR2 YYEEEE. Trimming stripped 4 bases from V and 5 bases from J, with 12 bases between. The CDR3 region is CASSRGGWTEAFF. CDR3 in DNA: TGTGCCAGCAGCCGTGGCGGGTGGACTGAAGCTTTCTTT. The complete variable domain, with remaining parts taken from reference TRBV5-6 and TRBJ1-1, reads DAGVTQSPTHLIKTRGQQVTLRCSPKSGHDTVSWYQQALGQGPQFIFQYYEEEERQRGNFPDRFSGHQFPNYSSELNVNALLLGDSALYLCASSRGGWTEAFFGQGTRLTVV.

This clone was counted a single time. V gene TRBV6-2 or TRBV6-3 combines with J gene TRBJ1-2, with TRBD1 identical over 7 bases. The CDR3 covers 14 residues. Germline values: CDR1 MNHEY, CDR2 SVGEGT. Trimming took 4 bases from V and 5 from J; bases not matched to a gene: 7. CDR3 nucleotide sequence: TGTGCCAGCAGTTCAACGGACAGGTCGTATGGCTACACCTTC. This encodes CASSSTDRSYGYTF.